This T cell receptor beta chain was observed in a study of T-cell reconstitution after alpha-beta-depleted transplantation in children. This clonotype occurred a few times. This CDR3 spans 13 amino acids. V was pared by 4 bases and J by 4 bases, with 8 bases between. Unique molecular identifiers were incorporated into the prepared TCRbeta library. TCRdb redid the calling of the PCR reads with MiXCR, one entry per CDR3 protein. This repertoire shows about 460,000 distinct CDR3 sequences, roughly an eighth found once; its top ten account for more than 5.5%. The origin of this receptor is a human donor who donated a stem cell graft to a child with combined immunodeficiency. The V call is TRBV12-3 or TRBV12-4, the J call TRBJ1-5, with a tentative D call TRBD1 (5 bases). The sample in question was PBMCs from the stem cell graft donor, obtained from the stem cell graft. The CDR3 reads CASSWAGNQPQHF. DNA for the CDR3: TGTGCCAGCAGTTGGGCAGGGAATCAGCCCCAGCATTTT.